The 26 T cell receptor beta chains below all came from one sample that was sequenced in a study of blood T cells in healthy people across ages. Sample-barcoded 5' priming and a J-beta primer mix drove a second PCR of about 6 to 11 cycles. MiXCR, run by TCRdb on the 5' RACE reads, gives a single entry per CDR3 protein. The table shows roughly 500,000 distinct CDR3 sequences, with 24% occurring only once. This sample also appeared in a second study, on T cells of mothers and their children.

Sequenced input: blood. These receptors originate from a boy aged 5-17 years in good health.

Here the CDR3 DNA reads TGTGCCAGCAGCCTAGGATCCAGCCACGAGCAGTACTTC. Protein: CASSLGSSHEQYF. V usage is TRBV3-1 and J usage is TRBJ2-7; D is ambiguous. Trimming left V 4 bases short and J 5 bases short, with 12 bases between. The CDR3 totals 13 residues. Germline loops: CDR1 LGHDT, CDR2 YNNKEL (reference sequence).

The chain is built from TRBV9 and TRBJ2-1; D may be TRBD1 or TRBD2 (5 bases each). Germline CDR1 is SGDLS and CDR2 is YYNGEE. V gave up 4 bases and J gave up 9 bases, with 20 bases separating them. CDR3 length: 15 amino acids. The CDR3 loop is CASSSHGTDNGEQFF. The CDR3 bases are TGTGCCAGCAGCTCACATGGGACCGACAACGGTGAGCAGTTCTTC.

This clonotype was detected a few times. The genes are TRBV12-3 or TRBV12-4 and TRBJ1-5, with 8 bases lining up with TRBD1. CDR3 length: 15 amino acids. The V segment lost 6 bases and the J segment 6 bases; nucleotides outside the gene matches: 10. The CDR3 sequence is CASSSRTGRVQPQHF. The CDR3 coding sequence is TGTGCCAGCAGCTCTAGGACAGGGCGGGTTCAGCCCCAGCATTTT.

This clonotype was recorded a few times. The V gene is TRBV5-6, the J gene TRBJ1-4; weak D call: TRBD1 (5 bases). V lost 3 bases and J 3 bases, leaving 21 bases between the germline ends. Germline CDR1 is SGHDT and CDR2 is YYEEEE. CDR3 length: 18 residues. The CDR3 is CASSSTPFYRLSNEKLFF. CDR3 bases: TGTGCCAGCAGCTCCACTCCGTTCTACAGGTTGTCTAATGAAAAACTGTTTTTT.

This clonotype came up a few times. The chain recombines TRBV12-3 or TRBV12-4 with TRBJ1-4; 8 nucleotides align to TRBD1. The CDR3 consists of 15 residues. The J segment lost 10 bases and the V segment lost 5 bases, leaving 12 bases of the junction unmatched. CDR3 nucleotides: TGTGCCAGCAGTGCCCAAGGGGCAGGGGGCGCAAAACTGTTTTTT. Protein: CASSAQGAGGAKLFF.

This clonotype was detected only a few times. The chain has TRBV9 and TRBJ2-3; possibly TRBD1 or TRBD2 for D (6 bases each). The CDR3 runs to 17 residues. In germline, CDR1 is SGDLS, CDR2 YYNGEE. The V end was cut by 0 bases, the J end by 4 bases, with 18 bases between. This CDR3 is CASSVEDGGRYADTQYF. The DNA of the CDR3 is TGTGCCAGCAGCGTAGAAGATGGGGGGCGCTATGCAGATACGCAGTATTTT.

This clonotype was detected ten times or more. The junction departs from the called germline gene at one end, perhaps through a read error. The chain combines TRBV6-6 with TRBJ2-5; D remains unclear. This CDR3 comprises 15 residues. CDR1 MNHNY and CDR2 SVGAGI come from the germline V gene (reference sequence). The CDR3 is CASSFRRKDQETQYF. In nucleotides, the CDR3 is TGTGCCAGCAGTTTTCGACGGAAAGACCAGGAGACCCAGTACTTC.

V usage is TRBV4-1 and J usage is TRBJ2-2; D remains unclear. Looked up from germline, CDR1 is MGHRA and CDR2 is YSYEKL. The CDR3 covers 15 residues. The V gene lost 4 bases and the J gene lost 5 bases, with 14 bases spanning the gap. The DNA for the CDR3 is TGCGCCAGCAGCCCCCTCTCTCAGCTTACCGGGGAGCTGTTTTTT. The encoded protein is CASSPLSQLTGELFF.

The chain is built from TRBV7-9 and TRBJ2-3; tentative D call: TRBD1 (5 bases). The end of the DNA fits TRBJ1-5 better, so the J call may be wrong. This CDR3 is 15 amino acids long. Per germline, CDR1 SEHNR and CDR2 FQNEAQ (reference sequence). CDR3 nucleotide sequence: TGTGCCAGCAGCATACAGCGGGGGAGCACAGATACGCAGCATTTT. This gives the protein CASSIQRGSTDTQHF.

This clonotype was counted a few times. The chain uses TRBV28 and TRBJ1-5, with TRBD1 matching over 8 bases. After removal of 6 bases from V and 0 bases from J, the junction contained 4 bases not matched to a gene. The V gene's germline CDR1 is MDHEN and CDR2 SYDVKM. The CDR3 is 15 residues long. The CDR3: CASRRTGNSNQPQHF. DNA for the CDR3: TGTGCCAGCAGGAGGACAGGGAATAGCAATCAGCCCCAGCATTTT.

This clonotype was detected many times. This chain joins TRBV4-1 and TRBJ1-2; 9 bases are shared with TRBD1. CDR1 MGHRA and CDR2 YSYEKL come from the germline V gene. The CDR3 has 15 residues. Trimming removed 2 bases from V and 5 bases from J; junction bases left unmatched: 6. This chain's CDR3 is CASSQPTGGEYGYTF. In DNA form, the CDR3 reads TGCGCCAGCAGCCAACCAACAGGGGGCGAGTATGGCTACACCTTC.

This clonotype was found many times. The chain joins TRBV6-2 or TRBV6-3 to TRBJ2-6, with D unresolved. The germline V gene has CDR1 MNHEY and CDR2 SVGEGT. V was pared by 5 bases and J by 0 bases, with 5 bases between. The CDR3 totals 14 residues. In DNA, the CDR3 is TGTGCCAGCAGTATAGACTCTGGGGCCAACGTCCTGACTTTC. Amino acids: CASSIDSGANVLTF.

This clonotype was counted once. The gene calls are TRBV5-1 and TRBJ1-3, with D uncertain. Germline CDR1 and CDR2: SGHRS and YFSETQ. V was shortened by 1 base and J by 0 bases, with 14 bases between the two germline ends. The CDR3 is made up of 17 amino acids. DNA of the CDR3: TGCGCCAGCAGCTTGAACGCCTACGGGAGCTCTGGAAACACCATATATTTT. Translating gives CASSLNAYGSSGNTIYF.

The chain recombines TRBV15 with TRBJ2-1; the D is unclear. CDR3 length: 17 residues. Trimming cost V 2 bases and J 0 bases, with 14 bases left between them. The germline CDR1 and CDR2 sequences are LNHNV and YYDKDF (reference sequence). CDR3 nucleotides: TGTGCCACCAGCAGAAATCTGGGGATGAGCTCCTACAATGAGCAGTTCTTC. Translating gives CATSRNLGMSSYNEQFF.

The gene calls are TRBV28 and TRBJ2-5, with D perhaps given as TRBD1 or TRBD2 (5 bases each). The J call may not be correct, given that the DNA end is closer to TRBJ2-7. CDR3 length: 15 amino acids. CDR1 and CDR2 (germline): MDHEN, SYDVKM. Here the CDR3 reads CASSSLWDHLYEQYF. For the CDR3, the DNA is TGTGCCAGCAGTTCATTGTGGGACCACCTCTACGAGCAGTACTTC.

This clonotype came up once. The rearrangement joins TRBV18 to TRBJ2-3; 8 positions agree with TRBD2. The germline V gene has CDR1 KGHSH and CDR2 LQKENI. Trimming at V came to 4 bases and at J to 1 base, leaving 7 bases not matched to a gene. The CDR3 consists of 16 residues. The CDR3 DNA reads TGTGCCAGCTCACAAACCGGGACTAGAGGCACAGATACGCAGTATTTT. It translates to CASSQTGTRGTDTQYF.

The CDR3 region is CSASDRRDQNQQFF. The DNA for the CDR3 is TGCAGTGCTAGTGATCGGCGGGATCAAAACCAACAGTTCTTC. The rearrangement links TRBV20-1 to TRBJ2-1; D perhaps matches TRBD2 (6 bases). CDR1 DFQATT and CDR2 SNEGSKA come from the germline V gene (reference sequence). CDR3 length: 14 amino acids. V was clipped by 3 bases and J by 13 bases, with 22 bases between them.

V is TRBV21-1 and J is TRBJ2-5; the table assigns TRBD1, which was not confirmed against the DNA. The J call is in doubt because the DNA end fits TRBJ2-7 better. TRBV21-1 is marked as a pseudogene. This CDR3 region has 13 residues. CDR3 sequence: CASFDRAKYEQYF. The CDR3 DNA follows: TGTGCCAGTTTCGACAGGGCAAAGTACGAGCAGTACTTC.

This clonotype was detected only a few times. This rearrangement joins TRBV5-1 to TRBJ2-4, with D unclear. Trimming took 0 bases from V and 0 from J, leaving 10 bases between them. The germline V gene has CDR1 SGHRS and CDR2 YFSETQ. This CDR3 spans 16 amino acids. The CDR3 nucleotides are TGCGCCAGCAGCTTGGCCGGTCTGGCAGCCAAAAACATTCAGTACTTC. This translates into CASSLAGLAAKNIQYF. Full variable domain (outside the CDR3, taken from reference TRBV5-1 and TRBJ2-4): KAGVTQTPRYLIKTRGQQVTLSCSPISGHRSVSWYQQTPGQGLQFLFEYFSETQRNKGNFPGRFSGRQFSNSRSEMNVSTLELGDSALYLCASSLAGLAAKNIQYFGAGTRLSVL.

The chain has TRBV7-3 and TRBJ2-6; D gene unclear. Germline V lookup: CDR1 SGHTA, CDR2 FQGTGA. Trimming cost V 2 bases and J 0 bases, with 5 bases left between them. The length of the CDR3 is 15 residues. CDR3 sequence reads: CASSLVDSGANVLTF. CDR3 bases: TGTGCCAGCAGCTTAGTCGACTCTGGGGCCAACGTCCTGACTTTC.

This clonotype was counted between two and nine times. CDR3 in amino acids: CASSIGTGAYEQYF. Written as DNA, the CDR3 is TGTGCCAGCAGCATAGGGACAGGAGCCTACGAGCAGTACTTC. The chain carries TRBV9 and TRBJ2-7; 8 bases agree with TRBD1. Germline V lookup: CDR1 SGDLS, CDR2 YYNGEE. This CDR3 is 14 amino acids long. The V gene end was trimmed by 4 bases and the J gene end by 2 bases; junction bases not matched to a gene: 5.

This clonotype was seen a handful of times. The chain has TRBV6-1 and TRBJ2-5; no firm D call. The germline V and J ends were trimmed by 6 bases and 4 bases, with 24 bases remaining between them. The V gene's germline CDR1 is MNHNS and CDR2 SASEGT. This CDR3 contains 17 residues. For the CDR3, the DNA is TGTGCCAGCAGCTCAGCCACATCCTGGGCCCGAGGAGAGACCCAGTACTTC. Its translation: CASSSATSWARGETQYF.

This chain connects TRBV29-1 to TRBJ2-5; D is perhaps TRBD1 (5 bases). Trimming took 6 bases from V and 4 from J, leaving 15 bases between them. There are 13 residues in the CDR3. Germline V gene sequence: CDR1 SQVTM, CDR2 ANQGSEA. CDR3 region: CSVEKGLGETQYF. CDR3 nucleotides: TGCAGCGTCGAAAAGGGGCTAGGAGAGACCCAGTACTTC.

The chain combines TRBV7-9 with TRBJ1-2, with no clear D. Germline V gene sequence: CDR1 SEHNR, CDR2 FQNEAQ (reference sequence). V was clipped by 3 bases and J by 8 bases, with 13 bases between them. The CDR3 extends over 13 amino acids. As DNA, the CDR3 is TGTGCCAGCAGCTTCGAGGGATCTATCGGCTACACCTTC. It encodes CASSFEGSIGYTF.

The CDR3 nucleotides read TGCAGTGCTAACGGGATCAAAAACATTCAGTACTTC. This translates into CSANGIKNIQYF. This chain uses TRBV20-1 with TRBJ2-4, with D possibly matching TRBD2 (5 bases). The CDR3 is 12 residues long. CDR1 and CDR2 from the germline V gene are DFQATT and SNEGSKA (reference sequence). V gave up 4 bases and J gave up 3 bases, with 7 bases separating them.

This clonotype was observed at least ten times. The J gene is TRBJ2-3, the V gene TRBV6-2 or TRBV6-3; D is unresolved. Germline V gives CDR1 MNHEY, CDR2 SVGEGT. V was cut by 7 bases and J by 3 bases, with 8 bases left in between. The CDR3 sequence is 12 residues long. CDR3 bases: TGTGCCAGCATTGACTCGACAGATACGCAGTATTTT. This gives the protein CASIDSTDTQYF.